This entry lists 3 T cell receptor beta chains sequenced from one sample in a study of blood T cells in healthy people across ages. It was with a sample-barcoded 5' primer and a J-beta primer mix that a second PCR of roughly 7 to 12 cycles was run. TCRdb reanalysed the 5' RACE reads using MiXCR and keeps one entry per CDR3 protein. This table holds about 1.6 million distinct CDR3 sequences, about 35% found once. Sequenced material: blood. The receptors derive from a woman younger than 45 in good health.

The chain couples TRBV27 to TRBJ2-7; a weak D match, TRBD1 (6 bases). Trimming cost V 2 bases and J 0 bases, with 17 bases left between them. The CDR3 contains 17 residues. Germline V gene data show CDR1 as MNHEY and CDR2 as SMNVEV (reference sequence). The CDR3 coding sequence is TGTGCCAGCAGTTTAACGTCTGGGGGCGCGGGCTCCTACGAGCAGTACTTC. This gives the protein CASSLTSGGAGSYEQYF.

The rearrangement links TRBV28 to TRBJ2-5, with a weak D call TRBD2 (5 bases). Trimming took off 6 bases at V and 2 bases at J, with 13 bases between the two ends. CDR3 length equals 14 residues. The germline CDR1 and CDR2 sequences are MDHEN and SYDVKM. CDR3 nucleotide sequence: TGTGCCAGCAGCCCCCCGGGAAAACAAGAGACCCAGTACTTC. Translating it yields CASSPPGKQETQYF.

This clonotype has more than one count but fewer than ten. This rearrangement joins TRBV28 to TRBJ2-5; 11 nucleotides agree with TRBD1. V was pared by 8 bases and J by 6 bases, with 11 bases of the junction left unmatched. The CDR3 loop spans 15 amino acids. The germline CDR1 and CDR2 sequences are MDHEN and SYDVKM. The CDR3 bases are TGTGCCAGCGGCCACGGGGGGACAGGGGGAAAGACCCAGTACTTC. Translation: CASGHGGTGGKTQYF.